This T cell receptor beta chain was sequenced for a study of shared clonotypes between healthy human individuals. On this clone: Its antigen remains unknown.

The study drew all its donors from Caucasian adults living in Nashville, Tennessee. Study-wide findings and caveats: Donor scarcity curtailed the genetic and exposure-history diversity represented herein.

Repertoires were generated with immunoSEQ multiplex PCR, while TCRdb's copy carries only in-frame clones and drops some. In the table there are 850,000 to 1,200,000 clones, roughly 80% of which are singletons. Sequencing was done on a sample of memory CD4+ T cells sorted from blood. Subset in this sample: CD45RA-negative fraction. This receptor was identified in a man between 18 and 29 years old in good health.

Here the CDR3 DNA reads TGCGCCAGCAGCGCGTCGACAGGGAACACCGGGGAGCTGTTTTTT. It specifies CASSASTGNTGELFF. V gene TRBV5-1 combines with J gene TRBJ2-2; tentative D call: TRBD1 (6 bases). CDR1 SGHRS and CDR2 YFSETQ come from the germline V gene. The CDR3 runs to 15 residues. V shed 4 bases and J shed 1 base, with 11 bases lying between them. Looking up the rest from reference TRBV5-1 and TRBJ2-2 gives the full variable domain: KAGVTQTPRYLIKTRGQQVTLSCSPISGHRSVSWYQQTPGQGLQFLFEYFSETQRNKGNFPGRFSGRQFSNSRSEMNVSTLELGDSALYLCASSASTGNTGELFFGEGSRLTVL.